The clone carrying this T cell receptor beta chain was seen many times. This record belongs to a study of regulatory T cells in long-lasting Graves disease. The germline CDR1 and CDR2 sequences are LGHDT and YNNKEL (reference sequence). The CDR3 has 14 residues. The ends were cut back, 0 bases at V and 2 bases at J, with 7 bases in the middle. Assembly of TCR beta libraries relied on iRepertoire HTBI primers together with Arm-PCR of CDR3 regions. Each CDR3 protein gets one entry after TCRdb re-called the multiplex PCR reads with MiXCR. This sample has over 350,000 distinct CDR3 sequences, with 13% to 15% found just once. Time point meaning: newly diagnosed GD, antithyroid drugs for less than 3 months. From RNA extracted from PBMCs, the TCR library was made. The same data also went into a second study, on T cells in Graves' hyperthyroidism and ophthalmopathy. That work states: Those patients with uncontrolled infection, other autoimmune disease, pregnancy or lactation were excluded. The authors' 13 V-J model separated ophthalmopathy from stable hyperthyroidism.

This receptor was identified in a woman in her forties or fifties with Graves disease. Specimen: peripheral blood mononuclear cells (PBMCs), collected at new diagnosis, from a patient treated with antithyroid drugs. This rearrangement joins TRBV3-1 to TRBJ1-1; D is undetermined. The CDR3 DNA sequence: TGTGCCAGCAGCCAAGATAGCAGTAACACTGAAGCTTTCTTT. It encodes CASSQDSSNTEAFF.